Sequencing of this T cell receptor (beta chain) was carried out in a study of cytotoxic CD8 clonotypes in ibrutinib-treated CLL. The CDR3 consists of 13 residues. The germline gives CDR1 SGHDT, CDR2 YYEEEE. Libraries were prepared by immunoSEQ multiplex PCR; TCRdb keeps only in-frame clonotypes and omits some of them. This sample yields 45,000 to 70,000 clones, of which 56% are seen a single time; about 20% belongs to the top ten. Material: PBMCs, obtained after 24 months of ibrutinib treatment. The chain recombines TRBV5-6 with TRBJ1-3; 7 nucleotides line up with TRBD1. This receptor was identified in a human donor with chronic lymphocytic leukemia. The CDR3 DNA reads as TGTGCGACAGGGAGGGCCTCTGGAAACACCATATATTTT. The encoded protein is CATGRASGNTIYF.